These 32 T cell receptor beta chains were all obtained from the same sample, sequenced in a study of Ad26.COV2.S vaccination and SARS-CoV-2 variants. The treatment denotes: roughly 20 received Ad26.COV2.S at low or high dose, single or two shots; 5 received placebo; per-sample allocation not given. Repertoires come from day 63 after the first vaccine or placebo injection. The repertoire was sequenced with immunoSEQ multiplex PCR; TCRdb's copy has only in-frame clones and lacks some. The sample has over 400,000 clones; around 92% are singletons. The sequences come from peripheral blood, collected in a trial of Ad26.COV2.S vaccine versus placebo. The source of these receptors is a person between 18 and 60 years old who received the Ad26.COV2.S COVID-19 vaccine or a placebo.

The rearrangement links TRBV7-2 to TRBJ2-5, with 7 bases lining up with TRBD1. The trim removed 6 bases at V and 2 bases at J, leaving 15 bases unmatched. This CDR3 has 17 amino acids. Germline V gene data show CDR1 as SGHTA and CDR2 as FQGNSA. CDR3 sequence: CASRRPTLQGLQETQYF. CDR3 DNA: TGTGCCAGCAGACGGCCTACCTTACAGGGGTTACAAGAGACCCAGTACTTC.

This chain connects TRBV19 to TRBJ1-3, with D tentatively TRBD1 (6 bases). Germline V gene data show CDR1 as LNHDA and CDR2 as SQIVND (reference sequence). The V gene lost 7 bases and the J gene lost 7 bases, with 17 bases spanning the gap. The CDR3 totals 14 residues. As DNA, the CDR3 is TGTGCCAGTACCCCCGGGACATTAAGCAACACCATATATTTT. Translated: CASTPGTLSNTIYF.

This chain connects TRBV6-1 to TRBJ2-7; D remains ambiguous. With 3 bases removed from V and 0 bases from J, the gap between germline ends came to 9 bases. There are 14 residues in the CDR3. Looked up from germline, CDR1 is MNHNS and CDR2 is SASEGT. The DNA for the CDR3 is TGTGCCAGCAGTGAGACCATACGCTCCTACGAGCAGTACTTC. It translates to CASSETIRSYEQYF.

The chain combines TRBV5-5 with TRBJ2-5, with D tentatively TRBD2 (6 bases). V lost 4 bases to trimming and J lost 5 bases, with 18 bases between them. In germline, CDR1 is SGHKS, CDR2 YYEKEE (reference sequence). CDR3 length: 15 residues. CDR3 region: CASSPEVGGLETQYF. The CDR3 DNA sequence: TGTGCCAGCAGCCCGGAGGTTGGAGGGTTGGAGACCCAGTACTTC. The whole variable domain, filled in from reference TRBV5-5 and TRBJ2-5, reads DAGVTQSPTHLIKTRGQQVTLRCSPISGHKSVSWYQQVLGQGPQFIFQYYEKEERGRGNFPDRFSARQFPNYSSELNVNALLLGDSALYLCASSPEVGGLETQYFGPGTRLLVL.

The rearrangement uses TRBV7-9 and TRBJ2-7; TRBD1 matches 7 bases. The CDR3 spans 12 residues. The V and J ends lost 7 bases and 6 bases, in that order; junction bases with no gene match: 6. The V gene's germline CDR1 is SEHNR and CDR2 FQNEAQ (reference sequence). The CDR3 here is CASNDRVGEQYF. The CDR3, as DNA: TGTGCCAGCAACGACAGGGTTGGCGAGCAGTACTTC.

This clone was recorded once. The chain is built from TRBV9 and TRBJ2-3; 8 nucleotides match TRBD2. Per the germline V gene, CDR1 is SGDLS and CDR2 is YYNGEE. V shed 0 bases, J shed 3 bases, and the junction held 12 bases outside the gene matches. There are 18 residues in the CDR3. The chain's CDR3 is CASSVVASGGTVTDTQYF. DNA of the CDR3: TGTGCCAGCAGCGTAGTGGCCAGCGGGGGAACTGTTACAGATACGCAGTATTTT.

The rearrangement uses TRBV4-3 and TRBJ2-5, with TRBD2 identical over 10 bases. The germline V gene encodes CDR1 LGHNA and CDR2 YSLEER. CDR3 length: 15 residues. Germline trimming cut 1 base from V and 5 bases from J; bases unmatched to any gene: 4. The CDR3 DNA reads TGCGCCAGCAGCCAAGGGGGACTAGCGATGGAGACCCAGTACTTC. Amino acid sequence: CASSQGGLAMETQYF.

Points on this clone: Other DNA sequences in the sample encode the same CDR3. This chain uses TRBV18 with TRBJ2-3, with D hard to call. Between the trimmed V and J ends, which lost 1 base and 0 bases, there was a span of 2 bases. The CDR3 totals 13 residues. Germline loops: CDR1 KGHSH, CDR2 LQKENI. The CDR3 DNA reads TGTGCCAGCTCACCACAGAGCACAGATACGCAGTATTTT. Residues: CASSPQSTDTQYF.

This chain joins TRBV9 and TRBJ1-2; D is unresolved. V lost 4 bases, J lost 3 bases, and 13 bases lay in between. The CDR3 is made up of 14 amino acids. Germline lookup yields CDR1 SGDLS and CDR2 YYNGEE. As DNA, the CDR3 is TGTGCCAGCAGCTCCACCGGGAGTCACTATGGCTACACCTTC. Translating gives CASSSTGSHYGYTF.

This clone appeared a single time. The genes are TRBV28 and TRBJ1-2; 9 positions match TRBD1. Germline-derived CDR1 and CDR2 are MDHEN and SYDVKM. V dropped 4 bases and J dropped 5; count of bases not matched to a gene: 5. There are 14 residues in the CDR3. The CDR3: CASSSKGQGYGYTF. The CDR3 DNA reads TGTGCCAGCAGTTCCAAGGGACAGGGTTATGGCTACACCTTC.

The chain links TRBV24-1 to TRBJ2-3; a possible D gene is TRBD2 (6 bases). The CDR3 sequence is 17 residues long. Germline loops: CDR1 KGHDR, CDR2 SFDVKD. Trimming stripped 9 bases from V and 1 base from J, with 22 bases between. This CDR3 reads CATAGPSRDSRTDTQYF. The CDR3 region has the DNA TGTGCCACCGCGGGTCCCAGCCGGGACTCCCGCACAGATACGCAGTATTTT.

Only one count was recorded for this clone. This chain uses TRBV25-1 with TRBJ2-2; perhaps TRBD1 as D (5 bases). The CDR3 totals 14 residues. The V gene's germline CDR1 is MGHDK and CDR2 SYGVNS. Deletions cut 4 bases from V and 5 bases from J, with 11 bases between. CDR3 in amino acids: CASSGGARTGELFF. As DNA, the CDR3 is TGTGCCAGCAGTGGGGGCGCGAGAACCGGGGAGCTGTTTTTT.

The sample holds a few counts of this clone. This chain connects TRBV9 to TRBJ2-1; possibly TRBD1 for D (5 bases). There are 16 residues in the CDR3. Between the trimmed V and J ends, which lost 0 bases and 8 bases, there was a span of 18 bases. Germline CDR1 and CDR2: SGDLS and YYNGEE. In DNA, the CDR3 is TGTGCCAGCAGCGTAGCGTCCAGGGCGGAATTCGATGAGCAGTTCTTC. It translates to CASSVASRAEFDEQFF. Drawing the rest from reference TRBV9 and TRBJ2-1, the complete variable domain is DSGVTQTPKHLITATGQRVTLRCSPRSGDLSVYWYQQSLDQGLQFLIQYYNGEERAKGNILERFSAQQFPDLHSELNLSSLELGDSALYFCASSVASRAEFDEQFFGPGTRLTVL.

As concerns this clone: Other DNA sequences in the sample encode the same CDR3. The V gene is TRBV11-2, the J gene TRBJ2-7; 7 positions agree with TRBD2. The length of the CDR3 is 15 residues. Germline CDR1 reads SGHAT; CDR2 reads FQNNGV. With 1 base clipped from V and 2 bases from J, the junction kept 5 bases outside the gene matches. DNA of the CDR3: TGTGCCAGCAGCTTAGGTGGGAGCGGGGCCTACGAGCAGTACTTC. It yields the protein CASSLGGSGAYEQYF.

The chain links TRBV25-1 to TRBJ1-2; 9 bases map to TRBD1. Germline V gene data show CDR1 as MGHDK and CDR2 as SYGVNS. This CDR3 has 14 residues. V dropped 4 bases and J dropped 2; count of bases not matched to a gene: 2. The CDR3 region is CASSGTGGNYGYTF. The CDR3 nucleotides are TGTGCCAGCAGTGGTACAGGGGGCAACTATGGCTACACCTTC.

The chain links TRBV6-5 to TRBJ1-5, with a possible D match to TRBD1 (5 bases). This CDR3 is built from 16 residues. Trimming took 2 bases from V and 0 from J, leaving 11 bases between them. The germline V gene has CDR1 MNHEY and CDR2 SVGAGI. DNA of the CDR3: TGTGCCAGCAGTTACGGGGCCCCTTATAGCAATCAGCCCCAGCATTTT. Its translation: CASSYGAPYSNQPQHF.

This clone was detected ten times or more. V usage is TRBV5-1 and J usage is TRBJ1-2, with 7 bases fitting TRBD1. Germline values: CDR1 SGHRS, CDR2 YFSETQ. The CDR3 spans 17 residues. V was pared by 0 bases and J by 4 bases, with 12 bases of the junction left unmatched. CDR3 region: CASSLAGQFLSLYGYTF. The DNA of the CDR3 is TGCGCCAGCAGCTTGGCGGGACAGTTCCTCAGTCTCTATGGCTACACCTTC.

The chain is built from TRBV25-1 and TRBJ2-1, with 7 bases matching TRBD1. The CDR3 is made up of 16 amino acids. Germline CDR1 MGHDK, CDR2 SYGVNS. J lost 0 bases, V lost 4 bases, and 6 bases had no gene match. CDR3 DNA: TGTGCCAGCAGTGGACAGGGCCTGAGCTCCTACAATGAGCAGTTCTTC. This gives the protein CASSGQGLSSYNEQFF.

This chain joins TRBV24-1 and TRBJ2-3, with D perhaps given as TRBD1 or TRBD2 (5 bases each). With 2 bases removed from V and 11 bases from J, the gap between germline ends came to 16 bases. CDR1 is KGHDR, CDR2 SFDVKD, per germline. The CDR3 sequence is 14 residues long. The CDR3, as DNA: TGTGCCACCAGTGATTCGGGACCTCGGCTTTTGCAGTATTTT. As protein: CATSDSGPRLLQYF.

This clone was counted once. V usage is TRBV9 and J usage is TRBJ2-5; D not resolved. V was trimmed by 4 bases and J by 3 bases, leaving 4 bases between them. Germline V CDR1 and CDR2: SGDLS, YYNGEE. This CDR3 is built from 11 residues. The CDR3 DNA is TGTGCCAGCAGCTTAAAAGAGACCCAGTACTTC. Its translation is CASSLKETQYF. Drawing the rest from reference TRBV9 and TRBJ2-5, the complete variable domain is DSGVTQTPKHLITATGQRVTLRCSPRSGDLSVYWYQQSLDQGLQFLIQYYNGEERAKGNILERFSAQQFPDLHSELNLSSLELGDSALYFCASSLKETQYFGPGTRLLVL.

The rearrangement links TRBV7-9 to TRBJ2-7; 7 bases fit TRBD1. Germline V gene sequence: CDR1 SEHNR, CDR2 FQNEAQ (reference sequence). The CDR3 is 16 residues long. After removal of 3 bases from V and 3 bases from J, the junction contained 11 bases not matched to a gene. As DNA, the CDR3 is TGTGCCAGCAGCTTGGGTAGGGGGCAGGTCAGCTACGAGCAGTACTTC. The encoded protein is CASSLGRGQVSYEQYF.

This chain joins TRBV9 and TRBJ2-1; 13 positions agree with TRBD2. From germline, CDR1 is SGDLS and CDR2 YYNGEE. Unmatched junction bases numbered 13, after V lost 4 bases and J lost 0 bases. The CDR3 runs to 20 residues. CDR3 residues: CASSHNTGTSGVSSYNEQFF. CDR3 nucleotide sequence: TGTGCCAGCAGCCACAATACCGGGACTAGCGGGGTGAGCTCCTACAATGAGCAGTTCTTC.

In its sample, this clone was seen a few times. The chain links TRBV7-9 to TRBJ1-2; D is unclear. CDR1 and CDR2 (germline): SEHNR, FQNEAQ (reference sequence). Trimming took 2 bases from V and 4 from J, leaving 8 bases between them. The CDR3 has 13 residues. Written as DNA, the CDR3 is TGTGCCAGCAGCTTATCCCCACTCTATGGCTACACCTTC. It codes for CASSLSPLYGYTF.

This clone was observed a single time. The chain has TRBV7-9 and TRBJ1-3; D unclear. Germline CDR1 reads SEHNR; CDR2 reads FQNEAQ (reference sequence). The CDR3 sequence is 14 residues long. Trimming stripped 1 base from V and 9 bases from J, with 13 bases between. CDR3 region: CASSLDARTATIYF. CDR3 DNA sequence: TGTGCCAGCAGCTTAGACGCCCGAACAGCCACCATATATTTT.

This rearrangement joins TRBV28 to TRBJ2-6; tentatively, D is TRBD1 (7 bases). In germline, CDR1 is MDHEN, CDR2 SYDVKM. The CDR3 is made up of 18 amino acids. V lost 3 bases and J lost 1, with 16 bases in between. This CDR3 is CASSFLQSGGSGANVLTF. The CDR3 nucleotides are TGTGCCAGCAGTTTTTTACAGTCAGGGGGGTCTGGGGCCAACGTCCTGACTTTC.

V is TRBV30 and J is TRBJ1-6; 10 positions agree with TRBD1. This CDR3 comprises 18 residues. Germline V lookup: CDR1 GTSNPN, CDR2 SVGIG (reference sequence). Trimming cost V 5 bases and J 1 base; bases outside gene matches: 11. In DNA, the CDR3 is TGTGCCTGGCGACTAGGACAGGGGGTCAGGTCCTATAATTCACCCCTCCACTTT. Protein: CAWRLGQGVRSYNSPLHF.

CDR3 protein: CASSGDYGYTF. The CDR3 bases are TGTGCCAGCAGCGGAGACTATGGCTACACCTTC. The J gene is TRBJ1-2, the V gene TRBV7-9; D call uncertain. V lost 5 bases and J lost 3, with 4 bases in between. CDR1 and CDR2 from the germline V gene are SEHNR and FQNEAQ (reference sequence). There are 11 residues in the CDR3.

The V call is TRBV4-1, the J call TRBJ2-3, with 10 bases matching TRBD2. The CDR3 contains 19 residues. Germline V gene data show CDR1 as MGHRA and CDR2 as YSYEKL. The junction had 11 bases not matched to a gene; V was cut back by 0 bases and J by 2 bases. The CDR3 sequence is CASSQDRWSGGATTDTQYF. CDR3 DNA sequence: TGCGCCAGCAGCCAAGATAGGTGGAGCGGGGGGGCCACCACAGATACGCAGTATTTT.

This clone was counted a few times. The sample holds other DNA sequences that translate to the same CDR3. This rearrangement joins TRBV2 to TRBJ1-1; 7 bases are a match to TRBD1. Per germline, CDR1 SNHLY and CDR2 FYNNEI. V lost 6 bases, J lost 1 base, and 2 bases stayed unmatched. The CDR3 sequence is 13 residues long. The CDR3 DNA is TGTGCCAGCAGGGGACAGCCGAACACTGAAGCTTTCTTT. Protein: CASRGQPNTEAFF.

The V call is TRBV18, the J call TRBJ2-3; D remains unclear. This CDR3 is built from 13 residues. Trimming cost V 1 base and J 5 bases, with 7 bases left between them. The V gene's germline CDR1 is KGHSH and CDR2 LQKENI. The CDR3 protein is CASSPQSLDTQYF. DNA of the CDR3: TGTGCCAGCTCACCACAGTCCTTAGATACGCAGTATTTT.

This sequence joins TRBV7-2 and TRBJ2-7; the D is unclear. Germline assignment: CDR1 SGHTA and CDR2 FQGNSA. The V end lost 2 bases, the J end lost 2 bases, and 13 bases lay between the germline ends. The CDR3 runs to 15 residues. The CDR3 here is CASSLTLGPTYEQYF. CDR3 DNA sequence: TGTGCCAGCAGCTTAACTCTGGGCCCAACCTACGAGCAGTACTTC.

The chain joins TRBV11-2 to TRBJ2-7, with D uncertain. Per germline, CDR1 SGHAT and CDR2 FQNNGV. V gave up 5 bases and J gave up 4 bases, with 12 bases separating them. There are 13 residues in the CDR3. CDR3 sequence: CASSHPTGYEQYF. The CDR3 DNA follows: TGTGCCAGCAGCCACCCGACGGGTTACGAGCAGTACTTC.